This note documents a single T cell receptor beta chain sequence. V was cut by 4 bases and J by 8 bases, with 14 bases left in between. Germline CDR1 SNHLY, CDR2 FYNNEI. The CDR3 sequence is 13 residues long. This specimen belongs to a study of blood T cell repertoires in COVID-19. Study in general: Collection of acute and convalescent COVID-19 samples took place in the United States, Italy and Spain. PBMCs, B-cell-depleted T cells, or T cells were the source of the cDNA or gDNA that made up the material.

As processed by the authors: The assay estimated nucleated cells by amplifying reference gene primers. Method: immunoSEQ multiplex PCR; TCRdb's copy keeps in-frame clones and lacks some. That table supplies the V and J calls and clone size; D and trimming were determined from the DNA. The table records 99,000 or so clones, about 76% of them present only once. V gene TRBV2 combines with J gene TRBJ1-2; D is unclear. Sequenced sample: peripheral blood. This TCR came from a woman in her sixties or seventies with acute or convalescent COVID-19. This CDR3 reads CASSVADTFGYTF. DNA for the CDR3: TGTGCCAGCAGTGTTGCTGACACTTTCGGCTACACCTTC.